This TCR beta chain was recorded in a study of OX40 agonist ivuxolimab in advanced cancers. This CDR3 comprises 13 residues. The V end was cut by 1 base, the J end by 14 bases, with 15 bases between. Germline lookup yields CDR1 SGHRS and CDR2 YFSETQ. In this sample, this clone turned up once. Using immunoSEQ multiplex PCR, the repertoire was profiled, and TCRdb retains in-frame clones only, with some absent. The data hold roughly 32,000 clones, with around 83% observed a single time. This material consisted of CD4+ or CD8+ T cells sorted from blood, taken in a trial of the OX40 agonist ivuxolimab. The chain combines TRBV5-1 with TRBJ1-4; D remains ambiguous. The receptor was isolated from an adult with an advanced solid tumor such as melanoma, head and neck, liver or kidney cancer. The CDR3 coding sequence is TGCGCCAGCAGCTTGTATAGCACGGGTAACCTGTTTTTT. Translating it yields CASSLYSTGNLFF. Looking up the rest from reference TRBV5-1 and TRBJ1-4 gives the full variable domain: KAGVTQTPRYLIKTRGQQVTLSCSPISGHRSVSWYQQTPGQGLQFLFEYFSETQRNKGNFPGRFSGRQFSNSRSEMNVSTLELGDSALYLCASSLYSTGNLFFGSGTQLSVL.